This T cell receptor beta chain was identified in a study of beta chain features in type 1 diabetes. Deletions cut 2 bases from V and 3 bases from J, with 7 bases between. Per germline, CDR1 MNHEY and CDR2 SVGAGI. This CDR3 comprises 14 residues. On average, the one heparinised blood draw given by each donor was roughly 100 mL. Cells sorted by CD45RO/CCR7/CD25/CD127/CD95/CD27 comprised CD4+ naive, central memory, regulatory and stem cell-like memory cells. Purity exceeded 95% in all sorted populations. The isolated RNA, all of it, was reverse transcribed, so expressed TCRB transcripts were what got sequenced. This table comes from immunoSEQ multiplex PCR, and its TCRdb copy is limited to in-frame clones, with some not included. This table has 150,000 or so clones, roughly 60% appearing once. Whole-study findings and limits: There was a moderate but significant shortening of TCRB CDR3s in all four CD4+ subsets of Type 1 diabetes patients. VDJ junctions in type 1 diabetes patients carried more deletions and fewer insertions.

About this clone itself: The antigen remains undetermined.

This receptor was obtained from a man younger than 40 with type 1 diabetes. V usage is TRBV6-5 and J usage is TRBJ1-4; D uncertain. Source material: naive CD4+ T cells from blood. The CDR3 reads CASSYGQANEKLFF. Written as DNA, the CDR3 is TGTGCCAGCAGTTACGGCCAGGCTAATGAAAAACTGTTTTTT.